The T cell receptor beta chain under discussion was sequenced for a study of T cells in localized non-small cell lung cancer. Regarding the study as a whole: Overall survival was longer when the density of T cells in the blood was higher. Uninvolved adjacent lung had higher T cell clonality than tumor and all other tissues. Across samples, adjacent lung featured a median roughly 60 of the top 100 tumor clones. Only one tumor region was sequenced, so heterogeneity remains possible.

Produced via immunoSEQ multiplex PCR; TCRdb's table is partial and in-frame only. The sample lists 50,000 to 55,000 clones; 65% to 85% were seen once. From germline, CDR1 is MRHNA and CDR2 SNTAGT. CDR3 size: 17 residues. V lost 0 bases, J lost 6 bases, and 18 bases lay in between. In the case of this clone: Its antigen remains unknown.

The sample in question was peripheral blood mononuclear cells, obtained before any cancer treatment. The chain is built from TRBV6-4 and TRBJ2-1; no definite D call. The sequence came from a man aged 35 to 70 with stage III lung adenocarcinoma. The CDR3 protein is CASSDSIDPALSNEQFF. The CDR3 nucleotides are TGTGCCAGCAGTGACTCGATCGATCCAGCCCTGAGCAATGAGCAGTTCTTC.